The rows below give T cell receptor beta chains drawn from one sample of a study of CD8+ T cells in alopecia areata. TCRdb keeps only in-frame clones here, not all; method: immunoSEQ multiplex PCR. The sample comprises about 150,000 clones, roughly 50% of which are singletons, and about 4.3% rests with the top ten. Sequenced sample: CD4+ T cells sorted from blood. Source of these receptors: a human donor in good health. Both conserved end residues are part of each CDR3. A D gene is named only where the DNA matches it firmly. Some rows mark clone size as missing; the rest say once, few, many or name a class of expanded clone.

>TRBJ2-6|TRBV19|TRBD2|many
CASSWGGSRANVLTF
TGTGCCAGTAGTTGGGGCGGGAGCAGGGCCAACGTCCTGACTTTC
>TRBJ2-1|TRBV30|TRBD2|.
CAWSERGRGGNPVGEQFF
TGTGCCTGGAGTGAGAGGGGTAGGGGAGGGAATCCCGTTGGGGAGCAGTTCTTC
>TRBJ2-2|TRBV29-1|.|few
CSVGSQVNTGELFF
TGCAGCGTAGGGAGCCAGGTCAACACCGGGGAGCTGTTTTTT
>TRBJ2-6|TRBV5-1|.|.
CASSPASDSGANVLTF
TGCGCCAGCAGCCCGGCGAGCGACTCTGGGGCCAACGTCCTGACTTTC
>TRBJ2-1|TRBV29-1|.|.
CSVAGFNEQFF
TGCAGCGTTGCAGGGTTCAATGAGCAGTTCTTC
>TRBJ2-1|TRBV29-1|.|few
CSIGPSNEQFF
TGCAGTATCGGACCGAGCAATGAGCAGTTCTTC
>TRBJ1-2|TRBV18|.|.
CASSGTAGGGYTF
TGTGCCAGCTCGGGGACGGCCGGGGGTGGCTACACCTTC
>TRBJ2-2|TRBV29-1|.|few
CSVATTGELFF
TGCAGCGTTGCTACCACCGGGGAGCTGTTTTTT
>TRBJ2-3|TRBV30|.|.
CAWSVLGVGGPQYF
TGTGCCTGGAGTGTATTAGGGGTTGGGGGGCCGCAGTATTTT
>TRBJ2-1|TRBV18|TRBD1|.
CASSLRQGLGDEQFF
TGTGCCAGCTCACTCCGACAGGGGTTGGGCGATGAGCAGTTCTTC
>TRBJ2-7|TRBV5-6|.|.
CASSLQGTPYEQYF
TGTGCCAGCAGCTTGCAGGGAACGCCCTACGAGCAGTACTTC
>TRBJ1-1|TRBV7-3|TRBD1|.
CASSVDRGAEAFF
TGTGCCAGCAGCGTGGACAGGGGCGCTGAAGCTTTCTTT
>TRBJ2-4|TRBV6-6|.|few
CASSYSDIQYF
TGTGCCAGCAGTTACTCGGACATTCAGTACTTC
>TRBJ2-1|TRBV5-1|TRBD2|once
CASSLGLAGIDEQFF
TGCGCCAGCAGCTTGGGACTAGCGGGCATCGATGAGCAGTTCTTC
>TRBJ1-1|TRBV9|TRBD1|.
CASREHPGQNSEAFF
TGTGCCAGCAGGGAACATCCGGGACAGAACTCTGAAGCTTTCTTT
>TRBJ2-5|TRBV11-2|.|few
CASSLVLAVQETQYF
TGTGCCAGCAGCTTAGTCCTGGCGGTCCAAGAGACCCAGTACTTC
>TRBJ2-5|TRBV5-1|.|.
CASSLGDGWYQETQYF
TGCGCCAGCAGCTTGGGGGACGGTTGGTACCAAGAGACCCAGTACTTC
>TRBJ1-1|TRBV2|TRBD1|few
CASSVRGIQGFTEAFF
TGTGCCAGCAGCGTGCGAGGGATACAGGGGTTCACTGAAGCTTTCTTT
>TRBJ2-7|TRBV6-5|TRBD2|once
CASSYRREYGYEQYF
TGTGCCAGCAGTTACAGGCGGGAGTACGGCTACGAGCAGTACTTC
>TRBJ1-5|TRBV28|.|.
CASSPRIRFAGQPQHF
TGTGCCAGCAGTCCCCGAATTAGGTTCGCGGGTCAGCCCCAGCATTTT
>TRBJ2-1|TRBV5-1|TRBD2|.
CASSFAGEGVEQFF
TGCGCCAGCAGCTTTGCGGGAGAAGGGGTTGAGCAGTTCTTC
>TRBJ2-1|TRBV5-1|.|.
CASSRGSRPEQFF
TGCGCCAGCAGCCGTGGTAGTCGTCCAGAGCAGTTCTTC
>TRBJ2-3|TRBV10-2|TRBD2|.
CASSVGAGVNTDTQYF
TGCGCCAGCAGTGTTGGGGCGGGGGTAAACACAGATACGCAGTATTTT
>TRBJ1-1|TRBV29-1|.|.
CSVVSQMNTEAFF
TGCAGCGTTGTAAGCCAGATGAACACTGAAGCTTTCTTT
>TRBJ1-1|TRBV30|.|once
CAWSLLPAAEAFF
TGTGCCTGGAGTTTACTGCCCGCCGCTGAAGCTTTCTTT
>TRBJ1-4|TRBV28|TRBD1|.
CASSRQGEAEKLFF
TGTGCCAGCAGTCGACAGGGGGAAGCAGAAAAACTGTTTTTT
>TRBJ2-1|TRBV7-9|.|.
CASSLDNEQFF
TGTGCCAGCAGCTTAGACAATGAGCAGTTCTTC
>TRBJ2-1|TRBV6-5|TRBD2|.
CASSKREGPYNEQFF
TGTGCCAGCAGCAAACGGGAGGGCCCCTACAATGAGCAGTTCTTC
>TRBJ2-5|TRBV28|TRBD2|.
CASSPTSSETQYF
TGTGCCAGCAGCCCGACTAGCTCCGAGACCCAGTACTTC
>TRBJ2-5|TRBV29-1|.|.
CSVVAVNQETQYF
TGCAGCGTTGTAGCCGTGAACCAAGAGACCCAGTACTTC
>TRBJ1-2|TRBV10-3|.|.
CAIRTGPTEGYTF
TGTGCCATCAGGACGGGACCGACGGAAGGCTACACCTTC
>TRBJ1-5|TRBV2|.|once
CASSAGLWQPQHF
TGTGCCAGCAGTGCCGGGTTGTGGCAGCCCCAGCATTTT
>TRBJ2-2|TRBV5-4|TRBD2|.
CASSWGLATGELFF
TGTGCCAGCAGCTGGGGACTAGCGACCGGGGAGCTGTTTTTT
>TRBJ2-7|TRBV2|.|.
CASSGTGRTSYEQYF
TGTGCCAGCAGTGGGACCGGGAGAACCTCCTACGAGCAGTACTTC
>TRBJ2-5|TRBV11-2|.|few
CASSPARGWETQYF
TGTGCCAGCAGCCCAGCCCGGGGATGGGAGACCCAGTACTTC
>TRBJ2-1|TRBV29-1|TRBD2|.
CSVEAGPRPAGEFF
TGCAGCGTTGAGGCAGGACCCCGTCCAGCGGGGGAGTTCTTC
>TRBJ2-1|TRBV19|TRBD2|few
CASRPRTSGSNEQFF
TGTGCCAGTAGACCACGGACTAGCGGGAGCAATGAGCAGTTCTTC
>TRBJ2-5|TRBV20-1|.|.
CSANRQETQYF
TGCAGTGCTAACAGGCAAGAGACCCAGTACTTC
>TRBJ2-2|TRBV30|.|.
CAWSPVGDRGTGELFF
TGTGCCTGGAGCCCTGTGGGAGACAGAGGTACCGGGGAGCTGTTTTTT
>TRBJ1-3|TRBV5-1|.|few
CASSPTGNTIYF
TGCGCCAGCAGCCCGACTGGAAACACCATATATTTT
>TRBJ2-6|TRBV9|.|.
CASSAQGSGANVLTF
TGTGCCAGCAGCGCACAGGGATCTGGGGCCAACGTCCTGACTTTC
>TRBJ2-7|TRBV10-3|.|.
CAISEPGTRLEQYF
TGTGCCATCAGTGAGCCCGGGACCCGACTTGAGCAGTACTTC
>TRBJ2-5|TRBV29-1|TRBD2|few
CSVRGRGYQETQYF
TGCAGCGTGCGCGGGCGGGGGTACCAAGAGACCCAGTACTTC
>TRBJ2-1|TRBV7-8|.|.
CASNPRWGLRNEQFF
TGTGCCAGCAACCCACGTTGGGGGCTGAGGAATGAGCAGTTCTTC
>TRBJ1-1|TRBV10-2|.|few
CASSTKGVTEAFF
TGCGCCAGCTCCACGAAGGGGGTCACTGAAGCTTTCTTT
>TRBJ2-7|TRBV29-1|.|.
CSATTDTYEQYF
TGCAGCGCTACCACTGATACCTACGAGCAGTACTTC
>TRBJ2-5|TRBV7-8|.|few
CASDRGLQETQYF
TGTGCCAGTGACCGGGGCCTGCAAGAGACCCAGTACTTC
>TRBJ2-2|TRBV29-1|TRBD2|.
CSGRLAGGPAGELFF
TGCAGCGGCCGACTAGCGGGAGGGCCGGCCGGGGAGCTGTTTTTT
>TRBJ2-7|TRBV15|.|once
CATSRDRSYEQYF
TGTGCCACCAGCAGAGATCGTTCCTACGAGCAGTACTTC
>TRBJ2-3|TRBV5-1|.|.
CASSLGRTQYF
TGCGCCAGCAGCTTGGGCAGGACGCAGTATTTT